This TCR beta chain was obtained from a study of blood T cell repertoires in COVID-19. Study-wide context: Both acute and convalescent COVID-19 samples were obtained from the United States, Italy and Spain. Sample material is recorded as cDNA or gDNA derived from T cells, B-cell-depleted T cells, or PBMCs.

This CDR3 is 15 amino acids long. Trimming removed 5 bases at V and 6 bases at J, with 19 bases between. The germline gives CDR1 SGHAT, CDR2 FQNNGV. In the original processing: How many nucleated cells were present was estimated from reference gene primer amplification. Clones were read by immunoSEQ multiplex PCR, and TCRdb kept only the in-frame ones, dropping some. V, J and clone size are taken as reported in that table, and D and trimming were inferred from the DNA itself. The sample yields 45,000 to 60,000 clones, about 80% seen once. Seattle cases were enrolled at active infection and followed longitudinally.

The chain uses TRBV11-2 and TRBJ1-1, with D tentatively TRBD1 (6 bases). This clonotype was obtained from an elderly man with COVID-19, enrolled during active disease. The sample consisted of peripheral blood. CDR3 in DNA: TGTGCCAGCAGCAGTTCCGGGACACAGTTATCTGAAGCTTTCTTT. Its translation: CASSSSGTQLSEAFF.